Each of the 8 T cell receptor beta chains below was sequenced from the same sample in a study of shared clonotypes between healthy human individuals (dated by TCRdb to the early 2020s). The library was obtained by the immunoSEQ multiplex PCR assay. The clones in this table, taken by TCRdb from immuneACCESS, are in-frame only. Not every clone is retained; where verified, under half of the shortfall comes from an unresolved V gene, and the cause of the rest is unknown. Within this sample are more than 2,000,000 clones, with about 92% of them counted one time only. About 0.39% of the sample rests with the top ten. The sequencing input was naive CD4+ T cells from PBMCs. The cell subset or site label here, explained by the study, means: CD45RA+ positively selected. Every receptor here comes from a man younger than 35 in good health. Some clones in this sample may be carry-over from other donors' samples.

Worth noting for this clone: Distinct nucleotide sequences in the sample also encode this CDR3. The chain recombines TRBV7-2 with TRBJ1-2; D gene unclear. The germline CDR1 and CDR2 sequences are SGHTA and FQGNSA. This CDR3 spans 14 amino acids. V gave up 1 base and J gave up 3 bases, with 9 bases separating them. This CDR3 is CASSLGNSYYGYTF. In DNA form, the CDR3 reads TGTGCCAGCAGCTTAGGTAACAGCTACTATGGCTACACCTTC.

The rearrangement joins TRBV28 to TRBJ2-5, with 7 positions matching TRBD2. V was pared by 7 bases and J by 9 bases, with 11 bases of the junction left unmatched. Germline V CDR1 and CDR2: MDHEN, SYDVKM. The CDR3 loop spans 13 amino acids. CDR3: CASTVPAAGAQYF. CDR3 in DNA: TGTGCCAGCACTGTGCCCGCCGCGGGGGCCCAGTACTTC. The full variable domain, rest sourced from reference TRBV28 and TRBJ2-5, is DVKVTQSSRYLVKRTGEKVFLECVQDMDHENMFWYRQDPGLGLRLIYFSYDVKMKEKGDIPEGYSVSREKKERFSLILESASTNQTSMYLCASTVPAAGAQYFGPGTRLLVL.

The CDR3 reads CASSSFQEAEAFF. In DNA form, the CDR3 reads TGTGCCAGCAGCTCGTTCCAGGAGGCTGAAGCTTTCTTT. The rearrangement uses TRBV11-3 and TRBJ1-1; no clear D. CDR3 size: 13 residues. V lost 4 bases and J 6 bases, leaving 12 bases between the germline ends. Germline V gene sequence: CDR1 SGHNT, CDR2 YENEEA. Filled out from reference TRBV11-3 and TRBJ1-1, the complete variable domain reads EAGVVQSPRYKIIEKKQPVAFWCNPISGHNTLYWYLQNLGQGPELLIRYENEEAVDDSQLPKDRFSAERLKGVDSTLKIQPAELGDSAVYLCASSSFQEAEAFFGQGTRLTVV.

In its sample, this clone was seen once. At the DNA level, this CDR3 is encoded by other sequences in the same sample as well. The chain links TRBV9 to TRBJ1-3; weak D call: TRBD1 (6 bases). V was pared by 2 bases and J by 4 bases, with 10 bases between. This CDR3 spans 14 amino acids. The germline CDR1 and CDR2 sequences are SGDLS and YYNGEE. The CDR3 region is CASSVGTSGNTIYF. CDR3 bases: TGTGCCAGCAGCGTCGGGACATCGGGAAACACCATATATTTT.

The V gene is TRBV2, the J gene TRBJ1-2; 8 positions agree with TRBD1. Trimming at V came to 5 bases and at J to 4 bases, leaving 9 bases not matched to a gene. The CDR3 sequence is 15 residues long. Germline CDR1 SNHLY, CDR2 FYNNEI. The CDR3 sequence: CASSPTGDLGYGYTF. The CDR3 bases are TGTGCCAGCAGTCCGACAGGGGATCTCGGCTATGGCTACACCTTC.

This chain connects TRBV6-5 to TRBJ2-1; D possibly matches TRBD1 or TRBD2 (5 bases each). This CDR3 is 15 amino acids long. Germline loops: CDR1 MNHEY, CDR2 SVGAGI. Trimming shortened V by 3 bases and J by 5 bases, and 14 bases separated the two germline ends. In nucleotides, the CDR3 is TGTGCCAGCAGTTATTCGGGGACGCCTAACAATGAGCAGTTCTTC. It translates to CASSYSGTPNNEQFF.

The rearrangement joins TRBV2 to TRBJ2-7; D unresolved. This CDR3 comprises 15 residues. CDR1 is SNHLY and CDR2 is FYNNEI in the germline V gene. Between the trimmed V and J ends, which lost 1 base and 2 bases, there was a span of 12 bases. In DNA, the CDR3 is TGTGCCAGCAGTGAAGGTGGCGTTAGTACCTACGAGCAGTACTTC. Translated, it gives CASSEGGVSTYEQYF.

Concerning this clone: Different DNA sequences within this sample yield the same CDR3. V and J are TRBV5-1 and TRBJ1-3; D is uncertain. This CDR3 contains 15 residues. V shed 0 bases and J shed 0 bases, with 7 bases lying between them. Germline V gene lookup returns CDR1 SGHRS and CDR2 YFSETQ. The CDR3 loop is CASSLEGRSGNTIYF. For the CDR3, the DNA is TGCGCCAGCAGCTTGGAAGGCCGCTCTGGAAACACCATATATTTT.